This T cell receptor beta chain was observed in a study of radiotherapy plus CTLA-4 blockade in lung cancer. Study-level information: In roughly 17% of patients, objective responses were seen; around 31% had disease control.

Sequencing was performed with immunoSEQ multiplex PCR; in TCRdb, only in-frame clones are kept and a portion is missing. The repertoire holds tens of thousands of clones, around three quarters seen once, with about 8.5% in the top ten. Patients in the study, people with chemo-refractory metastatic non-small-cell lung cancer, received focal radiation plus ipilimumab CTLA-4 blockade. The V gene's germline CDR1 is LNHDA and CDR2 SQIVND (reference sequence). J lost 3 bases, V lost 4 bases, and 9 bases had no gene match. The CDR3 is made up of 16 amino acids. Study results and limitations: In blood, tumor-derived TCR clones expanded after radiotherapy plus ipilimumab. Increased serum interferon-beta after radiation also reportedly predicted response strongly.

This clone has a single count. Its antigen remains unknown. Sequenced here: peripheral blood, sampled from a patient treated with radiotherapy plus ipilimumab. The gene calls are TRBV19 and TRBJ2-5, with 9 bases aligning to TRBD1. The receptor was derived from a human donor with non-small cell lung cancer whose response to radiotherapy plus ipilimumab could not be evaluated. CDR3 nucleotides: TGTGCCAGTAGTAACCACCGGGACAGGGAGGAAGAGACCCAGTACTTC. It is translated as CASSNHRDREEETQYF. The full variable domain, its missing parts supplied by reference TRBV19 and TRBJ2-5, is DGGITQSPKYLFRKEGQNVTLSCEQNLNHDAMYWYRQDPGQGLRLIYYSQIVNDFQKGDIAEGYSVSREKKESFPLTVTSAQKNPTAFYLCASSNHRDREEETQYFGPGTRLLVL.